This TCR beta chain was captured in a study of blood T cell repertoires in COVID-19. Background on the study: Sites across the United States, Italy and Spain contributed samples from acute and convalescent COVID-19. PBMCs, B-cell-depleted T cells, or T cells provided the cDNA or gDNA that made up the material.

This clone is a singleton in its sample. Original processing notes: Reference gene primer amplification yielded estimated nucleated cell counts. Generated by immunoSEQ multiplex PCR, the TCRdb table keeps only in-frame clones and is missing some. The DNA gave D and trimming, while V, J and clone size come from that table. The table shows 150,000 to 160,000 clones, with approximately 85% occurring only once. During active infection, Seattle patients enrolled and were then monitored through disease. The V and J ends lost 8 bases and 3 bases, in that order; junction bases with no gene match: 10. Germline V gives CDR1 SGHTA, CDR2 FQGNSA. The CDR3 totals 15 residues.

The chain has TRBV7-2 and TRBJ2-5; 9 positions match TRBD2. This TCR was sampled from a man aged 55 to 70 with COVID-19, enrolled during active disease. The sample taken for sequencing was peripheral blood. In DNA, the CDR3 is TGTGCCAGCGCCCGGGCGGGAGGGCCCGAAGAGACCCAGTACTTC. This codes for CASARAGGPEETQYF. The variable domain in full, with the rest retrieved from reference TRBV7-2 and TRBJ2-5, is GAGVSQSPSNKVTEKGKDVELRCDPISGHTALYWYRQSLGQGLEFLIYFQGNSAPDKSGLPSDRFSAERTGGSVSTLTIQRTQQEDSAVYLCASARAGGPEETQYFGPGTRLLVL.